The 10 T cell receptor beta chains in this list originate from one sample, sequenced in a study of blood T cell repertoires in COVID-19. The protocol was immunoSEQ multiplex PCR, while the TCRdb copy is restricted to in-frame clones and leaves out a portion. This sample has around 220,000 clones, with about 89% found just once. Input material: PBMCs or T cells enriched from blood (not recorded which). The receptors derive from a young woman who had recovered from COVID-19.

This clone came up once. The chain's CDR3 is CASSLPGQGLEKLFF. CDR3 in DNA: TGTGCCAGCAGTTTACCGGGACAGGGTCTTGAAAAACTGTTTTTT. The chain recombines TRBV28 with TRBJ1-4, with 9 nucleotides matching TRBD1. CDR1 and CDR2 from the germline V gene are MDHEN and SYDVKM. V gave up 2 bases and J gave up 7 bases; unmatched junction bases: 5. CDR3 length equals 15 residues.

The V gene is TRBV7-2, the J gene TRBJ1-6; TRBD1 matches 7 bases. The germline V gene has CDR1 SGHTA and CDR2 FQGNSA. The CDR3 runs 17 residues. Trimming at V came to 5 bases and at J to 0 bases, leaving 7 bases not matched to a gene. The CDR3, as DNA: TGTGCCAGCAGCCTCGGGACAGCCAACTCCTATAATTCACCCCTCCACTTT. It is translated as CASSLGTANSYNSPLHF.

The chain joins TRBV11-2 to TRBJ2-2; 8 nucleotides agree with TRBD1. The V and J ends lost 6 bases and 5 bases, in that order; junction bases with no gene match: 8. Germline-derived CDR1 and CDR2 are SGHAT and FQNNGV. The CDR3 length is 15 residues. CDR3 nucleotide sequence: TGTGCCAGCAGTCGCCAGGGGGCGAGAACCGGGGAGCTGTTTTTT. Its protein product is CASSRQGARTGELFF.

The rearrangement links TRBV27 to TRBJ2-7; 8 positions agree with TRBD2. With 2 bases clipped from V and 2 bases from J, the junction kept 2 bases outside the gene matches. The germline CDR1 and CDR2 sequences are MNHEY and SMNVEV (reference sequence). The CDR3 is 14 amino acids. The CDR3 is CASSLGGGPYEQYF. CDR3 bases: TGTGCCAGCAGTTTAGGCGGGGGGCCCTACGAGCAGTACTTC.

This chain connects TRBV5-4 to TRBJ1-2; D not certain. Trimming left V 1 base short and J 6 bases short, with 13 bases between. The germline gives CDR1 SGHNT, CDR2 YYREEE (reference sequence). The CDR3 consists of 14 residues. CDR3 amino acids: CASSLYEAGNGYTF. CDR3 DNA: TGTGCCAGCAGCTTGTACGAGGCGGGAAATGGCTACACCTTC.

The V call is TRBV28, the J call TRBJ1-1; 7 bases are shared with TRBD1. The CDR3 has 15 residues. Germline V gene lookup returns CDR1 MDHEN and CDR2 SYDVKM. The trim removed 5 bases at V and 1 base at J, leaving 7 bases unmatched. The CDR3 DNA reads as TGTGCCAGCAGTACCCCGGGACAGAAGAACACTGAAGCTTTCTTT. As protein: CASSTPGQKNTEAFF.

The rearrangement uses TRBV5-4 and TRBJ1-2; D is unclear. V was trimmed by 0 bases and J by 6 bases, leaving 15 bases between them. CDR1 and CDR2 from the germline V gene are SGHNT and YYREEE (reference sequence). The CDR3 covers 15 residues. Written as DNA, the CDR3 is TGTGCCAGCAGCTTGGCACGGGTGGGGAGGGATGGCTACACCTTC. It specifies CASSLARVGRDGYTF.

The chain carries TRBV9 and TRBJ2-7, with 9 bases that match TRBD1. This CDR3 has 14 amino acids. Germline values: CDR1 SGDLS, CDR2 YYNGEE. Trimming took 4 bases from V and 0 from J; bases not matched to a gene: 2. CDR3 residues: CASSKTGGSYEQYF. The CDR3 region has the DNA TGTGCCAGCAGCAAGACAGGGGGCTCCTACGAGCAGTACTTC.

J is TRBJ2-7 and V is TRBV14; perhaps TRBD1 as D (7 bases). V lost 0 bases, J lost 6 bases, and 12 bases lay in between. Germline values: CDR1 SGHDN, CDR2 FVKESK. The CDR3 has 14 amino acids. CDR3 region: CASSQDYRGGEQYF. The CDR3, as DNA: TGTGCCAGCAGCCAAGATTACAGGGGAGGCGAGCAGTACTTC.

J is TRBJ2-1 and V is TRBV7-9; D is possibly TRBD2 (6 bases). Germline loops: CDR1 SEHNR, CDR2 FQNEAQ (reference sequence). The CDR3 spans 14 residues. V dropped 1 base and J dropped 9 bases, with 13 bases sitting between them. The CDR3: CASSLEGLVGEQFF. DNA of the CDR3: TGTGCCAGCAGCTTAGAGGGACTCGTGGGTGAGCAGTTCTTC.